This TCR beta chain was sequenced for a study of cytomegalovirus exposure and HLA in healthy donors. Study-wide background: Later, an analysis reported that the 110 or so validation repertoires had used the same platform as the approximately 720 first-cohort repertoires.

The CDR3 totals 15 residues. Looked up from germline, CDR1 is SGHNT and CDR2 is YYREEE (reference sequence). J lost 7 bases, V lost 4 bases, and 7 bases had no gene match. Sequenced by immunoSEQ multiplex PCR; TCRdb stores in-frame clones only, minus some. The table shows more than 100,000 clones, with over 75% occurring only once. The sequence derives from a woman under 30 in good health and CMV-seropositive. The rearrangement joins TRBV5-4 to TRBJ2-1; 11 bases fit TRBD1. The sample taken for sequencing was PBMCs. The CDR3 DNA follows: TGTGCCAGCAGCCCCGGGACAGGGGGGCTGAATGAGCAGTTCTTC. Encoded protein: CASSPGTGGLNEQFF.